The present T cell receptor beta chain was sequenced within a study of cytomegalovirus exposure and HLA in healthy donors. The study's findings and limits: TCR beta V- and J-gene trimming, according to a later analysis, was linked to a missense DCLRE1C variant. Among the most significant clusters, several appeared linked to common viral pathogens in a later analysis. Presence/absence results assume similar sequencing depth per donor, which may not hold.

A multiplex PCR was run with 60 Vbeta primers and 13 Jbeta primers. Sequenced by immunoSEQ multiplex PCR; TCRdb stores in-frame clones only, minus some. The table shows roughly 120,000 clones, with around 74% occurring only once. This clone was seen only once. What it binds is unknown. V dropped 4 bases and J dropped 3 bases, with 16 bases sitting between them. Germline CDR1 reads SGHRS; CDR2 reads YFSETQ. CDR3 size: 16 residues. The sample taken for sequencing was PBMCs. This clonotype was sampled from a woman in her fifties or sixties in good health and CMV-seropositive. V gene TRBV5-1 combines with J gene TRBJ2-2; D is possibly TRBD2 (5 bases). Written as DNA, the CDR3 is TGCGCCAGCAGCCCCCTTCCGGGGAAGGACACCGGGGAGCTGTTTTTT. Amino acids: CASSPLPGKDTGELFF.